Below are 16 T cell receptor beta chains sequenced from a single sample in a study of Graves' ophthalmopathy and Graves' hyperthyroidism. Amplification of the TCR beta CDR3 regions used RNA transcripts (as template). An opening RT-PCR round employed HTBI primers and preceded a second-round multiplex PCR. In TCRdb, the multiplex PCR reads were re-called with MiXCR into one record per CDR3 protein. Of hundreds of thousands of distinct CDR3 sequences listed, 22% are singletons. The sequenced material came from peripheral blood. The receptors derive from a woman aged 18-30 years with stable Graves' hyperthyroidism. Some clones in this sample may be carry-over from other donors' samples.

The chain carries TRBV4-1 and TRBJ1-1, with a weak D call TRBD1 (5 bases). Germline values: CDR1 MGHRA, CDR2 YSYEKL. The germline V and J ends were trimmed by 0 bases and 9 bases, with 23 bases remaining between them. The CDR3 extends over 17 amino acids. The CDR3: CASSQEWGRTSPFQAFF. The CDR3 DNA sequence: TGCGCCAGCAGCCAAGAATGGGGACGCACTTCGCCCTTCCAAGCTTTCTTT.

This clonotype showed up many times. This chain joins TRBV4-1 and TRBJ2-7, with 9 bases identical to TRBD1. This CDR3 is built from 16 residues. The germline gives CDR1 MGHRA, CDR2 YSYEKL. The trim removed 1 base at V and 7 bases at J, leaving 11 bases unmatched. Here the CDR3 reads CASSQGPGQGLREQYF. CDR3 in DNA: TGCGCCAGCAGCCAAGGACCGGGACAGGGTCTGAGGGAGCAGTACTTC.

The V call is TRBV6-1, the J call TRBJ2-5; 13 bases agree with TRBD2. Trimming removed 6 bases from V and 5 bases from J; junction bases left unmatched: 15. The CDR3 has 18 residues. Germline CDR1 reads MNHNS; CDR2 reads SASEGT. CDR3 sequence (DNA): TGTGCCAGCAGAGATAGTAATATGGGACTAGCGGGGCCCGAGACCCAGTACTTC. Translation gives CASRDSNMGLAGPETQYF.

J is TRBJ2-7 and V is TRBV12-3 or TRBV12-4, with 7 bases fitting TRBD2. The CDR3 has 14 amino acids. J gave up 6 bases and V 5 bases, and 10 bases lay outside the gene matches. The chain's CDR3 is CASSEAGPPGEQYF. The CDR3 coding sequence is TGTGCCAGCAGTGAAGCGGGGCCACCGGGCGAGCAGTACTTC.

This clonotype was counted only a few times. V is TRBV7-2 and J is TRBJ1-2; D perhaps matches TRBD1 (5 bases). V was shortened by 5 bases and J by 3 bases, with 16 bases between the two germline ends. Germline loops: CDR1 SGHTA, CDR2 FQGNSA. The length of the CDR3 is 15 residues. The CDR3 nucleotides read TGTGCCAGCAGCCCCGGGCGGGGGTTGCACTATGGCTACACCTTC. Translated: CASSPGRGLHYGYTF.

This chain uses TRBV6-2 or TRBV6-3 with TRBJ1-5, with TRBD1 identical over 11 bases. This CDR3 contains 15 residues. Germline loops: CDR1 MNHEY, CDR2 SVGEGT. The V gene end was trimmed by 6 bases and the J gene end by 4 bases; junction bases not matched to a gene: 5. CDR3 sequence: CASRRGQGANQPQHF. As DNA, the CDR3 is TGTGCCAGCAGGCGAGGACAGGGGGCTAATCAGCCCCAGCATTTT.

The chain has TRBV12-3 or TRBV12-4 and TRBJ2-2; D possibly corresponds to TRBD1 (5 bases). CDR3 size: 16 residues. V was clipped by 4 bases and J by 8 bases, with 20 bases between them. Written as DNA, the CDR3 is TGTGCCAGCAGTTCAAGCCTGAACAGGCAACCGGGGGAGCTGTTTTTT. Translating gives CASSSSLNRQPGELFF.

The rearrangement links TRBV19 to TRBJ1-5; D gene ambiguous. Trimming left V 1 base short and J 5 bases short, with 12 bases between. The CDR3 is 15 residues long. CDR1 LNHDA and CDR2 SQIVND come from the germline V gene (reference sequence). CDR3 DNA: TGTGCCAGTAGTATAGTCGGACGGCCGGATCAGCCCCAGCATTTT. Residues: CASSIVGRPDQPQHF. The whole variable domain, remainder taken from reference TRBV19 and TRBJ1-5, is DGGITQSPKYLFRKEGQNVTLSCEQNLNHDAMYWYRQDPGQGLRLIYYSQIVNDFQKGDIAEGYSVSREKKESFPLTVTSAQKNPTAFYLCASSIVGRPDQPQHFGDGTRLSIL.

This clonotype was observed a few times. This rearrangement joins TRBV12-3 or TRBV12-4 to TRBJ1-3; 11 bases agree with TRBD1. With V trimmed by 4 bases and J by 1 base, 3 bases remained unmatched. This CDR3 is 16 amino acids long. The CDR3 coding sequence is TGTGCCAGCAGTTACCGGGACAGGGGGTCTGGAAACACCATATATTTT. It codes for CASSYRDRGSGNTIYF.

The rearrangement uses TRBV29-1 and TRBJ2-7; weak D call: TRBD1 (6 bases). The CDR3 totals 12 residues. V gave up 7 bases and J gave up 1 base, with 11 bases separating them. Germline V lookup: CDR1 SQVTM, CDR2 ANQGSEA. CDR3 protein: CSAGTFSYEQYF. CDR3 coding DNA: TGCAGCGCTGGGACATTTTCCTACGAGCAGTACTTC.

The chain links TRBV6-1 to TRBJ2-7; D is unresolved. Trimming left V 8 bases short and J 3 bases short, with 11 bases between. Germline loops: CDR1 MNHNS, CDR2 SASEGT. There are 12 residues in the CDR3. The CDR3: CASDWSGYEQYF. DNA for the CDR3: TGTGCCAGCGATTGGTCAGGCTACGAGCAGTACTTC.

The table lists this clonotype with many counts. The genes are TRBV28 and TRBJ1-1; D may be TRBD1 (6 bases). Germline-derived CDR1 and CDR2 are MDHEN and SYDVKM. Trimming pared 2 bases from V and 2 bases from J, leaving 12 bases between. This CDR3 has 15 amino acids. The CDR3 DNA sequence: TGTGCCAGCAGTTTAGTCGGGGGCGAAAACACTGAAGCTTTCTTT. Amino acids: CASSLVGGENTEAFF.

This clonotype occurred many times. The CDR3 here is CASKMGHHGETQYF. In nucleotides, the CDR3 is TGTGCCAGCAAGATGGGACACCACGGGGAGACCCAGTACTTC. The J gene is TRBJ2-5, the V gene TRBV2, with D possibly matching TRBD1 (6 bases). The ends were cut back, 7 bases at V and 5 bases at J, with 17 bases in the middle. Germline V gene lookup returns CDR1 SNHLY and CDR2 FYNNEI. There are 14 residues in the CDR3.

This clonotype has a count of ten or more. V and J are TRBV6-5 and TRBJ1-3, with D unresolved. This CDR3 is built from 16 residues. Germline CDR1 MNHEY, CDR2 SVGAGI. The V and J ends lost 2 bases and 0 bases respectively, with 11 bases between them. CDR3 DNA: TGTGCCAGCAGTTACAGTTGGCGGATCTCTGGAAACACCATATATTTT. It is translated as CASSYSWRISGNTIYF.

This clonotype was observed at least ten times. The CDR3 region has the DNA TGTGCCAGCAGTAAATCCGGAGAAGCTTTCTTT. Its protein is CASSKSGEAFF. This sequence joins TRBV6-1 and TRBJ1-1, with D unresolved. V was shortened by 5 bases and J by 8 bases, with 9 bases between the two germline ends. The CDR3 extends over 11 amino acids. In germline, CDR1 is MNHNS, CDR2 SASEGT.

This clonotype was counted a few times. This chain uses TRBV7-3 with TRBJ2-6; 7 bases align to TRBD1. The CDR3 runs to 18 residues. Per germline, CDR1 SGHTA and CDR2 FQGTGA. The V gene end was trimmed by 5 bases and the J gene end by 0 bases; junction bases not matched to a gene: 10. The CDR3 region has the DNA TGTGCCAGCAGCCCATCCGGGACAGCTATCTCTGGGGCCAACGTCCTGACTTTC. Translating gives CASSPSGTAISGANVLTF.